The entry below gives a single T cell receptor beta chain sequence along with its context. This sample was taken from a study of blood T cell repertoires in COVID-19. Study at large: Italy, Spain and the United States were the sources of the convalescent and acute COVID-19 samples.

Measured with immunoSEQ multiplex PCR; TCRdb has only the in-frame clones, and not every one. The sample lists around 400,000 clones, 88% occurring once. V was trimmed by 0 bases and J by 9 bases, leaving 15 bases between them. Germline lookup yields CDR1 GTSNPN and CDR2 SVGIG (reference sequence). This CDR3 contains 14 residues. The source of this sequence is a woman aged 18-35 years who had been exposed to COVID-19. The chain combines TRBV30 with TRBJ1-3; a possible D gene is TRBD1 (5 bases). The sequenced sample consisted of PBMCs or T cells enriched from blood (not recorded which). In DNA form, the CDR3 reads TGTGCCTGGAGTGTAACCAGGGAGGTCGGCACCATATATTTT. Its translation: CAWSVTREVGTIYF.